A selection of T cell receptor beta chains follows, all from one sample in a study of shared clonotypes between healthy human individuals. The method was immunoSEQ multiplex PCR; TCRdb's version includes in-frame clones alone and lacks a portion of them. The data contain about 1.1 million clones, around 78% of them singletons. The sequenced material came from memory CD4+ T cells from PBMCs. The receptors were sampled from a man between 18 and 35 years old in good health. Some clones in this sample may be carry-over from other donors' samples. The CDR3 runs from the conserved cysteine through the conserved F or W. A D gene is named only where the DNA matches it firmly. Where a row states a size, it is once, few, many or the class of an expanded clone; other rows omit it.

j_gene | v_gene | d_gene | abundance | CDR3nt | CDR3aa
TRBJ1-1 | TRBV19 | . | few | TGTGCCAGTAGCCCGGGGGGGGCCCCTGACACTGAAGCTTTCTTT | CASSPGGAPDTEAFF
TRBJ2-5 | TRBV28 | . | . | TGTGCCAGCAGTTCCCCTGGGAGGGAGACCCAGTACTTC | CASSSPGRETQYF
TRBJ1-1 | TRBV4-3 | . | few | TGCGCCAGCAGCCAAGAAGGGACGACAGCTGAAGCTTTCTTT | CASSQEGTTAEAFF
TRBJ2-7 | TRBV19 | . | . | TGTGCCAGTAGTATTCGGGCGGGCGCTTCCTACGAGCAGTACTTC | CASSIRAGASYEQYF
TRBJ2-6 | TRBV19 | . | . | TGTGCCAGTAGTATAGACAGGCCTCGGGCCAACGTCCTGACTTTC | CASSIDRPRANVLTF
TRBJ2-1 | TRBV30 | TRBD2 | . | TGTGCCTGGTCATCAGCGGGAAGCTCCTACAATGAGCAGTTCTTC | CAWSSAGSSYNEQFF
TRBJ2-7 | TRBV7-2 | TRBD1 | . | TGTGCCAGCAGCTCGTACAGACAGGGTGGGAAGCAGTACTTC | CASSSYRQGGKQYF
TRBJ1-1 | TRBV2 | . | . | TGTGCCAGCAGACCGACAGAGAGGAACACTGAAGCTTTCTTT | CASRPTERNTEAFF
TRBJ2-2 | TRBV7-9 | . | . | TGTGCCAGCAGCTTTTCGCTGGGGCCGAACACCGGGGAGCTGTTTTTT | CASSFSLGPNTGELFF
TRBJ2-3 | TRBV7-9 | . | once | TGTGCCAGCAGCAAGTCCCCGACCGAGCTGATTACAGATACGCAGTATTTT | CASSKSPTELITDTQYF
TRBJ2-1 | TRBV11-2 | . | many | TGTGCCAGCAGCCACCCCAGGACGGACTACAATGAGCAGTTCTTC | CASSHPRTDYNEQFF
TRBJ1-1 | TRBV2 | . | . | TGTGCCAGCAGTGCATCCAGGGGTACTGAAGCTTTCTTT | CASSASRGTEAFF
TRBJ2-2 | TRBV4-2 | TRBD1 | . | TGTGCCAGCAGCCAAGAGAGGCCAGGGGGTCTAACCGGGGAGCTGTTTTTT | CASSQERPGGLTGELFF
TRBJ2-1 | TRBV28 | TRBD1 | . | TGTGCCAGTGGGACCGGGACAGGGTTCTACAATGAGCAGTTCTTC | CASGTGTGFYNEQFF
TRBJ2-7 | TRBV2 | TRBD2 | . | TGTGCCAGCAGTGGACTAGCGGGAGGGCACGAGCAGTACTTC | CASSGLAGGHEQYF
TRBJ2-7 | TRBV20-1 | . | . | TGCAGTGGAGGACAGCCCGGCGAGCAGTACTTC | CSGGQPGEQYF
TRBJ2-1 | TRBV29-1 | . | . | TGCAGCGTTGATGCCCCCGCGGGCAGCTCCTACAATGAGCAGTTCTTC | CSVDAPAGSSYNEQFF
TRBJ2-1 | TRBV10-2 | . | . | TGCGCCAGCAGTGAGTCGATCCCTTGGGGCTACAATGAGCAGTTCTTC | CASSESIPWGYNEQFF
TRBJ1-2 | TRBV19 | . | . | TGTGCCAGTAGTATATCCGGACGGGGGGGCTACACCTTC | CASSISGRGGYTF
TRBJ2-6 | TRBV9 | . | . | TGTGCCAGCAGCGTAGCTACGGGTGGGAGAACAGATGGGGCCAACGTCCTGACTTTC | CASSVATGGRTDGANVLTF
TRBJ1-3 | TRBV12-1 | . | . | TGTGCCAGCAGTCTGCGAGGGTATGGAAACACCATATATTTT | CASSLRGYGNTIYF
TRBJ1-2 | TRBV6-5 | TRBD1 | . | TGTGCCAGCAGTTCCCCGACAGGGTCGGGCTATGGCTACACCTTC | CASSSPTGSGYGYTF
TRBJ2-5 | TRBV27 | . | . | TGTGCCAGCGGAAACTACGGATTATCCCAGTACTTC | CASGNYGLSQYF
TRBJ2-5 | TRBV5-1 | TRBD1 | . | TGCGCCAGCAGTCCACAGGGGGAAGAGACCCAGTACTTC | CASSPQGEETQYF
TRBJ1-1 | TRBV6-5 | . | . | TGTGCCAGCAGTTATAGGGGACCCAACACTGAAGCTTTCTTT | CASSYRGPNTEAFF
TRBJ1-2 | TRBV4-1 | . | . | TGCGCCAGCAGCCAAGATCCTAGGGCTGGGATTATTAACTATGGCTACACCTTC | CASSQDPRAGIINYGYTF
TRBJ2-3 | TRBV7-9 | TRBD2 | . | TGTGCCAGCAGTTCTAGCGGGAGGACGACAGATACGCAGTATTTT | CASSSSGRTTDTQYF
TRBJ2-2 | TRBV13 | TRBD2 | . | TGTGCCAGCAGCCGGGGACTAGCGGGAGGGTCCACCGGGGAGCTGTTTTTT | CASSRGLAGGSTGELFF
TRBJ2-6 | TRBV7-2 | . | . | TGTGCCAGCAGCTTAATGACCACCTCTGGGGCCAACGTCCTGACTTTC | CASSLMTTSGANVLTF
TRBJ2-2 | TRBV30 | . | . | TGTGCCTGGAGTGTTGGTGTTTACACCGGGGAGCTGTTTTTT | CAWSVGVYTGELFF
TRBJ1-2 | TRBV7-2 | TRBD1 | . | TGTGCCAGCAGCCCGAGGACAGGGTTGCACTATGGCTACACCTTC | CASSPRTGLHYGYTF
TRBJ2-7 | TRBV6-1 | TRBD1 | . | TGTGCCAGCACTCCCGAACAGGGGGCCGTCCACGAGCAGTACTTC | CASTPEQGAVHEQYF
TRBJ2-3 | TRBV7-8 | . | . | TGTGCCAGCCTCTCTTTCCTGTGGGGCCCAGATACGCAGTATTTT | CASLSFLWGPDTQYF
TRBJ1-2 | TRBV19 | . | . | TGTGCCAGTAGTGTCGGAGCTAACTATGGCTACACCTTC | CASSVGANYGYTF
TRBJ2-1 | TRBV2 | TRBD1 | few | TGTGCCAGCAGCCCGGGACAGGGGGCGCGGAATGAGCAGTTCTTC | CASSPGQGARNEQFF
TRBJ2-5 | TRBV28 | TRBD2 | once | TGTGCCAGCAGTTCCCTGTTCCCGCTTATTGGAGCGGGAGAACAAGAGACCCAGTACTTC | CASSSLFPLIGAGEQETQYF